This T cell receptor beta chain was recovered during a study of blood T cell repertoires in COVID-19. Across the whole study: Spain, Italy and the United States supplied samples that represented acute and convalescent COVID-19. T cells, B-cell-depleted T cells, or PBMCs supplied cDNA or gDNA.

V was trimmed by 2 bases and J by 7 bases, leaving 17 bases between them. There are 15 residues in the CDR3. CDR1 is MNHEY and CDR2 is SMNVEV in the germline V gene (reference sequence). Source study methods: By means of reference gene primer amplification, nucleated cell counts were estimated. This table comes from immunoSEQ multiplex PCR, and its TCRdb copy is limited to in-frame clones, with some not included. That table is the source of V, J and clone size, and D and trimming were worked out from the DNA. This table has about 300,000 clones, less than 85% appearing once. The Seattle site enrolled patients during active infection and followed them longitudinally.

The rearrangement uses TRBV27 and TRBJ1-2; the D gene is possibly TRBD1 (6 bases). This clonotype was sampled from a human donor with COVID-19, enrolled during active disease. The donor label of this sample is uncertain. Specimen: peripheral blood. The CDR3 DNA is TGTGCCAGCAGTTTAGAGGCGGCAGGGGTTGGTGGCTACACCTTC. Protein sequence: CASSLEAAGVGGYTF.